A selection of T cell receptor beta chains follows, all from one sample in a study of T-cell memory formation after mild COVID-19. Via MiXCR, TCRdb re-called the 5' RACE reads, giving one row per CDR3 protein. Here the sample spans just under 150,000 distinct CDR3 sequences, 19% being singletons. Sequencing was carried out using PBMCs or a T cell subset sorted from them (not recorded which). These receptors were taken from an adult woman who had mild COVID-19 (a few samples of this study predate the infection). Cell type and time point are not known. CDR3s include the opening cysteine and the closing phenylalanine or tryptophan. D genes are given only for firm matches. Where a row states a size, it is once, few, many or the class of an expanded clone; other rows omit it.

clone size | J gene | V gene | D gene | CDR3 DNA | CDR3 protein
NA | TRBJ2-2 | TRBV7-2 | TRBD2 | TGTGCCAGCAGCTTATATAGTTCTCGACTAGCGGGAGGGCCGGGCACCGGGGAGCTGTTTTTT | CASSLYSSRLAGGPGTGELFF
few | TRBJ2-7 | TRBV7-2 | NA | TGTGCCAGCAGCTTAGACCCGGGACGGTATTACGAGCAGTACTTC | CASSLDPGRYYEQYF
NA | TRBJ1-6 | TRBV5-1 | NA | TGCGCCAGCAGCTTGGCCGGGCAGGGTGCTTCACCCCTCCACTTT | CASSLAGQGASPLHF
NA | TRBJ2-7 | TRBV5-4 | NA | TGTGCCAGCAGCTTGGATGGGACTGGGTCCTACGAGCAGTACTTC | CASSLDGTGSYEQYF
NA | TRBJ2-7 | TRBV5-1 | NA | TGCGCCAGCAGCCTGGACCCGGGACTCCCCAGGGGTACGTACTTC | CASSLDPGLPRGTYF
NA | TRBJ2-2 | TRBV12-3/TRBV12-4 | NA | TGTGCCTGCATCTCCCTCCGGGAGCTGTTTTTT | CACISLRELFF
few | TRBJ2-3 | TRBV24-1 | TRBD2 | TGTGCCACCAGTGATTTGCCGTCTAGCGGGGGATCCGATACGCAGTATTTT | CATSDLPSSGGSDTQYF
few | TRBJ1-2 | TRBV6-1 | TRBD1 | TGTGCCAGCAGTGAAGCGGTTCTAAGGGGGCCATATGGCTACACCTTC | CASSEAVLRGPYGYTF
NA | TRBJ2-3 | TRBV7-9 | TRBD2 | TGTGCCAGCAGCCCCGGGCTAGCGGAGAATACGCAGTATTTT | CASSPGLAENTQYF
NA | TRBJ1-2 | TRBV29-1 | TRBD1 | TGCAGCGTTGAAGGAGTTAACAGGGGGCCCGGCTACACCTTC | CSVEGVNRGPGYTF
few | TRBJ2-5 | TRBV12-3/TRBV12-4 | NA | TGTGCCAGCAGTTTAGGGACGGTGGGAGAGACCCAGTACTTC | CASSLGTVGETQYF
NA | TRBJ1-2 | TRBV29-1 | TRBD1 | TGCAGCGTTGGCATAGACAGGGTGGGAGGCTACACCTTC | CSVGIDRVGGYTF
NA | TRBJ2-3 | TRBV5-1 | NA | TGCGCCAGCAGCTCGGACAACACAGATACGCAGTATTTT | CASSSDNTDTQYF
NA | TRBJ1-2 | TRBV6-6 | TRBD1 | TGTGCCAGCAGTTATGGGGGACAGGAGGCTGGCTACACCTTC | CASSYGGQEAGYTF
few | TRBJ2-7 | TRBV6-5 | NA | TGTGCCAGCAGTTACCGGGGGCCCCACGACGAGCAGTACTTC | CASSYRGPHDEQYF
NA | TRBJ1-1 | TRBV5-6 | TRBD1 | TGTGCCAGCAGGCAGGGACAGGGGTTTAACACTGAAGCTTTCTTT | CASRQGQGFNTEAFF
NA | TRBJ2-1 | TRBV6-2/TRBV6-3 | NA | TGTGCCAGCAGTTACCCACGGACTCACAATGAGCAGTTCTTC | CASSYPRTHNEQFF
few | TRBJ2-3 | TRBV12-3/TRBV12-4 | NA | TGTGCCAGCAGCCGAGACAGGTTCGATACGCAGTATTTT | CASSRDRFDTQYF
few | TRBJ2-3 | TRBV7-2 | NA | TGTGCCAGCAGCTTAGTCCCGGACACAGATACGCAGTATTTT | CASSLVPDTDTQYF
few | TRBJ2-3 | TRBV5-1 | NA | TGCGCCAGCAGCTCGCGCGGGGACATCGGCACAGATACGCAGTATTTT | CASSSRGDIGTDTQYF
NA | TRBJ2-1 | TRBV20-1 | TRBD2 | TGCAGTGCTAGAGATTCCCTAGCGGGGGTTCCGGGGCAGTTCTTC | CSARDSLAGVPGQFF
few | TRBJ1-1 | TRBV25-1 | NA | TGTGCCAGCAGTGGGGGGTATAGGACTCTGAACACTGAAGCTTTCTTT | CASSGGYRTLNTEAFF
NA | TRBJ1-2 | TRBV20-1 | NA | TGCAGTGCTAGGACCGACAGCACCTACACCTTC | CSARTDSTYTF
few | TRBJ2-7 | TRBV4-1 | TRBD2 | TGCGCCAGCAGCCGACTAGCGGGAGTCCACGAGCAGTACTTC | CASSRLAGVHEQYF
NA | TRBJ2-5 | TRBV7-2 | NA | TGTGCCAGCAGCTTAGGCCCCGTGGAGACCCAGTACTTC | CASSLGPVETQYF
few | TRBJ2-7 | TRBV2 | NA | TGTGCCAGCAGTTTGACGGTTTACGAGCAGTACTTC | CASSLTVYEQYF
few | TRBJ2-7 | TRBV3-1 | NA | TGTGCCAGCAGCCATGGCACCTACGAGCAGTACTTC | CASSHGTYEQYF
NA | TRBJ2-3 | TRBV6-4 | NA | TGTGCCAGCAGTGAAGGGCTGGGAGATACGCAGTATTTT | CASSEGLGDTQYF
NA | TRBJ2-1 | TRBV12-3/TRBV12-4 | NA | TGTGCCAGCAGCCGAAGCTCCGAGCAGTTCTTC | CASSRSSEQFF
few | TRBJ2-7 | TRBV7-9 | NA | TGTGCCAGCAGCTTAGAAGGGACGGGGCCCTACGAGCAGTACTTC | CASSLEGTGPYEQYF
NA | TRBJ1-5 | TRBV12-3/TRBV12-4 | NA | TGTGCCAGCAGGGTGGGGTACAATCAGCCCCAGCATTTT | CASRVGYNQPQHF
many | TRBJ1-1 | TRBV10-3 | NA | TGTGCCATCAGGGGGCCGGGCCGGAACACTGAAGCTTTCTTT | CAIRGPGRNTEAFF
few | TRBJ2-7 | TRBV6-6 | NA | TGTGCCAGCAGTTACTCGGGGGGACACCTGTCCTACGAGCAGTACTTC | CASSYSGGHLSYEQYF
NA | TRBJ2-7 | TRBV19 | TRBD2 | TGTGCCAGTAGTTCCACAGCGGGGGGTACCTACGAGCAGTACTTC | CASSSTAGGTYEQYF
NA | TRBJ2-2 | TRBV5-1 | TRBD2 | TGCGCCAGCAGCTTGGTGCGGGGGGCTGCCGGGGAGCTGTTTTTT | CASSLVRGAAGELFF
few | TRBJ2-2 | TRBV5-1 | NA | TGCGCCACCAATGCGGGGAACACCGGGGAGCTGTTTTTT | CATNAGNTGELFF
few | TRBJ2-2 | TRBV24-1 | NA | TGTGCCACCAGTGACAGGTTCGCGAACACCGGGGAGCTGTTTTTT | CATSDRFANTGELFF
few | TRBJ2-1 | TRBV20-1 | TRBD2 | TGCAGTGCTAGAGATAAGCTAGCGGGGGGTAGGTTCTTC | CSARDKLAGGRFF
NA | TRBJ2-7 | TRBV29-1 | NA | TGCAGCGTTGAAGATCGTCAGGGGCTCGGGAGTTACGAGCAGTACTTC | CSVEDRQGLGSYEQYF
NA | TRBJ1-2 | TRBV12-3/TRBV12-4 | NA | TGTGCCAGCAGTTTAGGACAGTACACGGGCTACACCTTC | CASSLGQYTGYTF
NA | TRBJ1-2 | TRBV2 | TRBD1 | TGTGCCAGCAGTGAACCCTTCCAGGGGGGGCCTAACTATGGCTACACCTTC | CASSEPFQGGPNYGYTF
few | TRBJ2-1 | TRBV2 | TRBD2 | TGTGCCAGCAGTGAGGGGCTAGCGGGTTCCGAGCAGTTCTTC | CASSEGLAGSEQFF
NA | TRBJ2-3 | TRBV5-1 | TRBD2 | TGCGCCAGCGCCCCAACCGGGGGGGGCACAGATACGCAGTATTTT | CASAPTGGGTDTQYF
many | TRBJ1-1 | TRBV27 | TRBD1 | TGTGCCAGCAGTTTACAGGGGGCAGGGAACACTGAAGCTTTCTTT | CASSLQGAGNTEAFF
few | TRBJ2-2 | TRBV7-9 | NA | TGTGCCAGCAGTTCGGTCGTTACCGGGGAGCTGTTTTTT | CASSSVVTGELFF
NA | TRBJ2-3 | TRBV12-3/TRBV12-4 | TRBD1 | TGTGCCAGCAGTTTAATAGCTGGACAGGGCTCAAGGTACACGCAGTATTTT | CASSLIAGQGSRYTQYF
NA | TRBJ2-5 | TRBV14 | NA | TGTGCCAGCAGCCAAGATAGGAAGACCCAGTACTTC | CASSQDRKTQYF
few | TRBJ2-1 | TRBV11-1 | TRBD2 | TGTGCCAGCAGCTTAGGCTCAGGGCGGGAGGGCTACAATGAGCAGTTCTTC | CASSLGSGREGYNEQFF
NA | TRBJ2-7 | TRBV20-1 | TRBD2 | TGCAGTGCTAGTTCCGAGAGTAGCGGGGGTTACGAGCAGTACTTC | CSASSESSGGYEQYF
NA | TRBJ2-1 | TRBV7-7 | TRBD1 | TGTGCCAGCAGCTTAGACAGGGGGAATGAGCAGTTCTTC | CASSLDRGNEQFF
NA | TRBJ2-7 | TRBV12-3/TRBV12-4 | NA | TGTGCCAGCAGTTTATTATTCGACTACGAGCAGTACTTC | CASSLLFDYEQYF
many | TRBJ2-6 | TRBV7-8 | TRBD1 | TGTGCCAGCAGCCGGACAGGGTCTGGGGCCAACGTCCTGACTTTC | CASSRTGSGANVLTF
NA | TRBJ1-5 | TRBV5-5 | NA | TGTGCCAGCAGCGCTACAGGGATAACACAGCCCCAGCATTTT | CASSATGITQPQHF
NA | TRBJ1-5 | TRBV4-1 | TRBD1 | TGCGCCAGCAGCCAAGGAGAGGGGGACAGAAATCAGCCCCAGCATTTT | CASSQGEGDRNQPQHF